One and the same sample provided the 10 T cell receptor beta chains below, sequenced in a study of HIV-infected children after antiretroviral therapy interruption. RNA-based 3' RACE libraries used unique molecular identifiers. TCRdb processed the 3' RACE reads anew with MiXCR; each CDR3 protein has one entry. This sample has some 90,000 distinct CDR3 sequences, with 6.9% found just once. Treatment denoted: PENTA 11 planned treatment interruption arm or continuous ART arm. The starting material was CD45RA+ CD4+ T cells from PBMCs, pooled from several time points, obtained from a donor given antiretroviral therapy, either interrupted or continuous. Indicated subset: naive CD4+ CD45RA+ CD45RO- T cells. These receptors came from a pool of human donors with HIV.

V gene TRBV25-1 combines with J gene TRBJ1-1, with D maybe TRBD1 (5 bases). The germline gives CDR1 MGHDK, CDR2 SYGVNS. The CDR3 has 13 amino acids. The V and J ends lost 10 bases and 1 base respectively, with 13 bases between them. DNA of the CDR3: TGTGCCACCGGACCCGACAGGAACACTGAAGCTTTCTTT. Its protein is CATGPDRNTEAFF. Variable domain in full (rest from reference TRBV25-1 and TRBJ1-1): EADIYQTPRYLVIGTGKKITLECSQTMGHDKMYWYQQDPGMELHLIHYSYGVNSTEKGDLSSESTVSRIRTEHFPLTLESARPSHTSQYLCATGPDRNTEAFFGQGTRLTVV.

This clonotype was seen at least ten times. This rearrangement joins TRBV6-5 to TRBJ2-1; D is tentatively TRBD1 or TRBD2 (6 bases each). CDR3 length: 15 residues. V gave up 2 bases and J gave up 7 bases, with 15 bases separating them. From germline, CDR1 is MNHEY and CDR2 SVGAGI. The CDR3 bases are TGTGCCAGCAGTTACGGGGGCGGGATGGGTAATGAGCAGTTCTTC. It specifies CASSYGGGMGNEQFF.

This clonotype occurred many times. The rearrangement uses TRBV3-1 and TRBJ2-7, with D possibly TRBD1 on 6 matching bases. Trimming cost V 1 base and J 5 bases, with 15 bases left between them. Germline V gene lookup returns CDR1 LGHDT and CDR2 YNNKEL (reference sequence). The CDR3 consists of 15 residues. The CDR3 DNA reads as TGTGCCAGCAGCCAAGGATCAGGGGTCTGGGACGAGCAGTACTTC. Its translation is CASSQGSGVWDEQYF.

The chain carries TRBV10-3 and TRBJ2-7, with 9 bases that match TRBD2. The CDR3 length is 15 residues. Per germline, CDR1 ENHRY and CDR2 SYGVKD. V gave up 4 bases and J gave up 4 bases; unmatched junction bases: 8. The chain's CDR3 is CAISGGGLAPYEQYF. In DNA form, the CDR3 reads TGTGCCATCAGTGGAGGGGGACTAGCTCCATACGAGCAGTACTTC.

This clonotype came up many times. CDR3 region: CATSRGPGYTF. The CDR3 DNA sequence: TGTGCCACCAGCAGAGGTCCGGGCTACACCTTC. The V call is TRBV15, the J call TRBJ1-2, with D uncertain. Germline V gene data show CDR1 as LNHNV and CDR2 as YYDKDF (reference sequence). The CDR3 is 11 amino acids. Trimming pared 1 base from V and 8 bases from J, leaving 5 bases between.

This clonotype was seen at least ten times. This rearrangement joins TRBV28 to TRBJ1-5, with TRBD1 matching 8 bases. Germline CDR1 MDHEN, CDR2 SYDVKM. Trimming removed 4 bases from V and 0 bases from J; junction bases left unmatched: 8. The CDR3 spans 17 residues. Here the CDR3 reads CASSSDRDWYSNQPQHF. In DNA, the CDR3 is TGTGCCAGCAGTTCGGACAGGGACTGGTATAGCAATCAGCCCCAGCATTTT. The whole variable domain, remainder taken from reference TRBV28 and TRBJ1-5, is DVKVTQSSRYLVKRTGEKVFLECVQDMDHENMFWYRQDPGLGLRLIYFSYDVKMKEKGDIPEGYSVSREKKERFSLILESASTNQTSMYLCASSSDRDWYSNQPQHFGDGTRLSIL.

This clonotype was seen a few times. The V gene is TRBV7-3, the J gene TRBJ2-5, with D hard to call. V lost 1 base and J 2 bases, leaving 5 bases between the germline ends. The length of the CDR3 is 13 residues. From germline, CDR1 is SGHTA and CDR2 FQGTGA. This CDR3 is CASSLIQQETQYF. DNA of the CDR3: TGTGCCAGCAGCTTAATACAGCAAGAGACCCAGTACTTC.

This clonotype was picked up many times. The chain links TRBV20-1 to TRBJ2-3; tentative D call: TRBD2 (6 bases). V was shortened by 3 bases and J by 2 bases, with 21 bases between the two germline ends. Germline loops: CDR1 DFQATT, CDR2 SNEGSKA (reference sequence). This CDR3 is 17 amino acids long. The CDR3 here is CSASDNEGGVNTDTQYF. The CDR3 coding sequence is TGCAGTGCTAGCGATAACGAAGGCGGGGTAAACACAGATACGCAGTATTTT.

As to this clonotype: Since a much larger clone is just one base distant, this may be a read error. The chain has TRBV30 and TRBJ2-3, with a tentative D call TRBD1 (5 bases). Germline assignment: CDR1 GTSNPN and CDR2 SVGIG (reference sequence). The V end lost 1 base, the J end lost 15 bases, and 23 bases lay between the germline ends. The CDR3 loop spans 14 amino acids. The CDR3 sequence: CAWSEGAAQTGSYF. Here the CDR3 DNA reads TGTGCCTGGAGTGAAGGGGCAGCCCAAACCGGTAGTTATTTT.

This clonotype has a count of ten or more. The CDR3 coding sequence is TGTGCCAGCAGGGGACAGGTGGTCTCCTACGAGCAGTACTTC. Translating it yields CASRGQVVSYEQYF. This chain uses TRBV27 with TRBJ2-7; 8 positions match TRBD1. Germline trimming cut 6 bases from V and 0 bases from J; bases unmatched to any gene: 4. CDR1 and CDR2 from the germline V gene are MNHEY and SMNVEV (reference sequence). The CDR3 runs 14 residues.